Given below is one T cell receptor (beta chain) in context. Using immunoSEQ multiplex PCR, the repertoire was profiled, and TCRdb retains in-frame clones only, with some absent. The sample lists 90,000 to 120,000 clones, around 82% occurring once. The data stem from a study of blood T cell repertoires in COVID-19. The receptor's source is a human donor in a cohort sampled during active COVID-19. Input material: peripheral blood.

CDR3 DNA sequence: TGCGCCAGCAGCTTGAACGGGGATACGCAGTATTTT. As protein: CASSLNGDTQYF. This sequence joins TRBV5-1 and TRBJ2-3; D is uncertain. Trimming removed 1 base at V and 6 bases at J, with 6 bases between. The germline V gene has CDR1 SGHRS and CDR2 YFSETQ. The CDR3 runs to 12 residues.